These 27 T cell receptor beta chains came from one sample sequenced in a study of T cell changes during pregnancy in multiple sclerosis. The data were produced by immunoSEQ multiplex PCR, yet TCRdb's version contains in-frame clones alone and is incomplete. The table lists tens of thousands of clones, 90% to 95% of them singletons. The sequencing used CD4+ T cells from peripheral blood mononuclear cells, collected before pregnancy. These receptors were collected from a female donor with multiple sclerosis, enrolled in a pregnancy study.

V is TRBV11-2 and J is TRBJ2-7, with TRBD2 as a possible D gene (5 bases). The V end lost 2 bases, the J end lost 7 bases, and 12 bases lay between the germline ends. Germline CDR1 and CDR2: SGHAT and FQNNGV. The CDR3 extends over 13 amino acids. The CDR3 loop reads CASSLNGPGEQYF. The CDR3, as DNA: TGTGCCAGCAGCTTAAACGGGCCGGGGGAGCAGTACTTC.

V is TRBV25-1 and J is TRBJ1-1; D is unclear. V lost 4 bases to trimming and J lost 7 bases, with 13 bases between them. CDR3 length equals 13 residues. CDR1 is MGHDK, CDR2 SYGVNS, per germline. The CDR3 coding sequence is TGTGCCAGCAGTGGAGTCGGGGTAGGTGAAGCTTTCTTT. It specifies CASSGVGVGEAFF.

The J gene is TRBJ1-5, the V gene TRBV6-5; the match to TRBD1 covers 8 bases. Per germline, CDR1 MNHEY and CDR2 SVGAGI. J gave up 6 bases and V 6 bases, and 4 bases lay outside the gene matches. The CDR3 runs to 13 residues. CDR3 sequence: CASSGQGSQPQHF. CDR3 DNA: TGTGCCAGCAGCGGACAGGGAAGTCAGCCCCAGCATTTT.

The count of this clone is one. The rearrangement joins TRBV14 to TRBJ2-2, with 8 bases that match TRBD1. Trimming took 5 bases from V and 0 from J; bases not matched to a gene: 5. CDR3 size: 16 residues. Germline CDR1 and CDR2: SGHDN and FVKESK. CDR3 sequence: CASSYRTGSNTGELFF. In DNA form, the CDR3 reads TGTGCCAGCAGCTACCGGACAGGGTCGAACACCGGGGAGCTGTTTTTT.

This chain uses TRBV9 with TRBJ2-4; no firm D call. The CDR3 contains 14 residues. Trimming took off 0 bases at V and 7 bases at J, with 11 bases between the two ends. Germline values: CDR1 SGDLS, CDR2 YYNGEE. The CDR3: CASSVAGNSNIQYF. The CDR3 DNA sequence: TGTGCCAGCAGCGTAGCTGGCAATTCGAACATTCAGTACTTC.

This sequence joins TRBV15 and TRBJ1-3, with TRBD1 matching 8 bases. Trimming at V came to 3 bases and at J to 3 bases, leaving 7 bases not matched to a gene. The CDR3 sequence is 16 residues long. Germline V CDR1 and CDR2: LNHNV, YYDKDF (reference sequence). The CDR3 DNA sequence: TGTGCCACCAGCAGGGTGAGGACAGGGTTTGGAAACACCATATATTTT. Amino acids: CATSRVRTGFGNTIYF.

V and J are TRBV5-4 and TRBJ2-7; TRBD1 agrees at 7 bases. V lost 1 base and J lost 6; bases outside the gene matches: 7. CDR3 length: 14 residues. Looked up from germline, CDR1 is SGHNT and CDR2 is YYREEE (reference sequence). The CDR3 here is CASSLRDSPSEQYF. CDR3 nucleotides: TGTGCCAGCAGCTTGCGGGACAGTCCTAGCGAGCAGTACTTC. Full variable domain (rest looked up from reference TRBV5-4 and TRBJ2-7): ETGVTQSPTHLIKTRGQQVTLRCSSQSGHNTVSWYQQALGQGPQFIFQYYREEENGRGNFPPRFSGLQFPNYSSELNVNALELDDSALYLCASSLRDSPSEQYFGPGTRLTVT.

The rearrangement uses TRBV2 and TRBJ1-2; TRBD1 agrees at 7 bases. The CDR3 totals 14 residues. The V and J ends lost 7 bases and 8 bases, in that order; junction bases with no gene match: 13. CDR1 and CDR2 (germline): SNHLY, FYNNEI. The DNA for the CDR3 is TGTGCCAGCACTCCGACAGGGACCGTGAGCGGCTACACCTTC. Translated, it gives CASTPTGTVSGYTF.

Only one count was recorded for this clone. The V and J genes are TRBV7-8 and TRBJ1-3, with a weak D call TRBD1 (6 bases). Trimming shortened V by 4 bases and J by 0 bases, and 10 bases separated the two germline ends. Germline assignment: CDR1 SGHVS and CDR2 FQNEAQ. The CDR3 covers 15 residues. Here the CDR3 reads CASSSDSYSGNTIYF. In nucleotides, the CDR3 is TGTGCCAGCAGCTCGGACAGTTACTCTGGAAACACCATATATTTT.

A remark on this clone: Other nucleotide sequences in the sample specify the same CDR3. The genes are TRBV30 and TRBJ1-2; a weak D match, TRBD1 (5 bases). Trimming stripped 2 bases from V and 4 bases from J, with 11 bases between. CDR1 GTSNPN and CDR2 SVGIG come from the germline V gene (reference sequence). There are 13 residues in the CDR3. The CDR3 DNA is TGTGCCTGGAGTCGCGGGGGGAGCTATGGCTACACCTTC. It translates to CAWSRGGSYGYTF.

In its sample, this clone was seen once. The rearrangement links TRBV5-1 to TRBJ2-6; D might be TRBD1 (6 bases). Looked up from germline, CDR1 is SGHRS and CDR2 is YFSETQ. Trimming took off 2 bases at V and 2 bases at J, with 17 bases between the two ends. CDR3 length: 18 amino acids. CDR3 DNA sequence: TGCGCCAGCAGCTTACTGGACAGAAGCGAGACTGGGGCCAACGTCCTGACTTTC. Translation gives CASSLLDRSETGANVLTF.

The chain uses TRBV18 and TRBJ1-1; D is perhaps TRBD1 (6 bases). The CDR3 has 12 residues. V was clipped by 6 bases and J by 6 bases, with 11 bases between them. Germline values: CDR1 KGHSH, CDR2 LQKENI. Written as DNA, the CDR3 is TGTGCCAGCTCCAGGGGAGTCTCTGAAGCTTTCTTT. Residues: CASSRGVSEAFF. Based on the CDR3 plus reference TRBV18 and TRBJ1-1, the full variable domain is NAGVMQNPRHLVRRRGQEARLRCSPMKGHSHVYWYRQLPEEGLKFMVYLQKENIIDESGMPKERFSAEFPKEGPSILRIQQVVRGDSAAYFCASSRGVSEAFFGQGTRLTVV.

The chain uses TRBV19 and TRBJ2-6, with TRBD1 matching 9 bases. The V segment lost 7 bases and the J segment 0 bases; nucleotides outside the gene matches: 7. CDR1 and CDR2 from the germline V gene are LNHDA and SQIVND (reference sequence). This CDR3 comprises 17 residues. The CDR3: CASTTGTGRSGANVLTF. CDR3 in DNA: TGTGCCAGTACCACCGGGACAGGGCGCTCTGGGGCCAACGTCCTGACTTTC.

This sequence joins TRBV28 and TRBJ2-7; TRBD2 matches at 7 bases. The germline V gene encodes CDR1 MDHEN and CDR2 SYDVKM. There are 12 residues in the CDR3. Unmatched junction bases numbered 3, after V lost 3 bases and J lost 7 bases. In nucleotides, the CDR3 is TGTGCCAGCAGTTTGGTAGCGGGTGAGCAGTACTTC. It codes for CASSLVAGEQYF.

The chain recombines TRBV7-7 with TRBJ2-5; 8 bases map to TRBD1. CDR1 and CDR2 (germline): SSHAT, FNYEAQ (reference sequence). The CDR3 has 14 residues. The V segment lost 4 bases and the J segment 5 bases; nucleotides outside the gene matches: 6. The CDR3 DNA sequence: TGTGCCAGCAGCTCGACAGGGGATGGGGAGACCCAGTACTTC. It yields the protein CASSSTGDGETQYF.

V usage is TRBV7-9 and J usage is TRBJ1-5, with D possibly matching TRBD1 (6 bases). This CDR3 region has 15 residues. Germline V gene lookup returns CDR1 SEHNR and CDR2 FQNEAQ (reference sequence). With 0 bases removed from V and 5 bases from J, the gap between germline ends came to 11 bases. This chain's CDR3 is CASSLAAGVHQPQHF. CDR3 nucleotides: TGTGCCAGCAGCTTAGCGGCAGGGGTTCATCAGCCCCAGCATTTT.

The V call is TRBV10-3, the J call TRBJ1-2, with 10 positions matching TRBD1. Germline loops: CDR1 ENHRY, CDR2 SYGVKD. This CDR3 is 14 amino acids long. V lost 7 bases, J lost 8 bases, and 10 bases stayed unmatched. The CDR3 region has the DNA TGTGCCATCACTCCGAGACAGGGGGCTGGAGGCTACACCTTC. It yields the protein CAITPRQGAGGYTF.

The chain joins TRBV9 to TRBJ2-3; maybe TRBD2 (7 bases). V lost 0 bases and J 6 bases, leaving 20 bases between the germline ends. CDR3 length: 17 amino acids. The V gene's germline CDR1 is SGDLS and CDR2 YYNGEE. Here the CDR3 DNA reads TGTGCCAGCAGCGTAGCGGGGGGCAACCCCGTCACGGATACGCAGTATTTT. Its protein is CASSVAGGNPVTDTQYF.

The chain uses TRBV29-1 and TRBJ2-3; 12 bases fit TRBD2. This CDR3 has 13 residues. Germline CDR1 reads SQVTM; CDR2 reads ANQGSEA. V was pared by 7 bases and J by 4 bases, with 3 bases of the junction left unmatched. The CDR3 is CSALAGGADTQYF. The CDR3 region has the DNA TGCAGCGCTCTAGCGGGAGGGGCAGATACGCAGTATTTT.

In its sample, this clone was seen a few times. V and J are TRBV14 and TRBJ1-1; a weak D match, TRBD1 (6 bases). V lost 5 bases and J 9 bases, leaving 13 bases between the germline ends. Germline-derived CDR1 and CDR2 are SGHDN and FVKESK. CDR3 length: 12 amino acids. The CDR3 loop reads CASSRTATQAFF. The DNA for the CDR3 is TGTGCCAGCAGCAGGACAGCCACCCAAGCTTTCTTT.

This rearrangement joins TRBV7-7 to TRBJ2-5, with 8 bases identical to TRBD2. The CDR3 totals 16 residues. Trimming cost V 5 bases and J 5 bases; bases outside gene matches: 13. Germline V gives CDR1 SSHAT, CDR2 FNYEAQ (reference sequence). The CDR3 sequence is CASSRGVLAGLETQYF. The CDR3 DNA is TGTGCCAGCAGCCGAGGGGTCTTAGCGGGATTGGAGACCCAGTACTTC.

The table lists this clone with a few counts. The chain combines TRBV29-1 with TRBJ2-1, with 7 bases that match TRBD2. Germline V gene sequence: CDR1 SQVTM, CDR2 ANQGSEA. V was pared by 5 bases and J by 5 bases, with 9 bases of the junction left unmatched. CDR3 size: 14 residues. The CDR3 region is CSVLGGPGHNEQFF. For the CDR3, the DNA is TGCAGCGTTTTGGGAGGGCCCGGTCACAATGAGCAGTTCTTC.

J is TRBJ1-5 and V is TRBV5-5; perhaps TRBD1 as D (6 bases). Between the trimmed V and J ends, which lost 0 bases and 7 bases, there was a span of 14 bases. The CDR3 spans 15 residues. CDR1 is SGHKS, CDR2 YYEKEE, per germline (reference sequence). The CDR3 here is CASSLDREKRQPQHF. For the CDR3, the DNA is TGTGCCAGCAGCTTGGACAGGGAGAAAAGACAGCCCCAGCATTTT. Based on the CDR3 plus reference TRBV5-5 and TRBJ1-5, the full variable domain is DAGVTQSPTHLIKTRGQQVTLRCSPISGHKSVSWYQQVLGQGPQFIFQYYEKEERGRGNFPDRFSARQFPNYSSELNVNALLLGDSALYLCASSLDREKRQPQHFGDGTRLSIL.

The V call is TRBV15, the J call TRBJ1-3, with TRBD1 as a possible D gene (6 bases). Germline V gene data show CDR1 as LNHNV and CDR2 as YYDKDF (reference sequence). This CDR3 is built from 16 residues. Trimming cost V 2 bases and J 1 base, with 12 bases left between them. The chain's CDR3 is CATSRQGIGSGNTIYF. The DNA of the CDR3 is TGTGCCACCAGCAGACAGGGGATAGGTTCTGGAAACACCATATATTTT.

V gene TRBV5-4 combines with J gene TRBJ2-6, with a possible D match to TRBD1 (5 bases). Germline assignment: CDR1 SGHNT and CDR2 YYREEE (reference sequence). This CDR3 has 15 amino acids. V was pared by 1 base and J by 4 bases, with 9 bases between. The CDR3 is CASSLKTAGANVLTF. Here the CDR3 DNA reads TGTGCCAGCAGCTTGAAGACAGCGGGGGCCAACGTCCTGACTTTC.

The J gene is TRBJ1-4, the V gene TRBV2, with 8 nucleotides matching TRBD1. CDR1 SNHLY and CDR2 FYNNEI come from the germline V gene. J lost 5 bases, V lost 3 bases, and 5 bases had no gene match. The CDR3 runs 15 residues. The CDR3: CASSDPGQVNEKLFF. Written as DNA, the CDR3 is TGTGCCAGCAGTGATCCGGGACAGGTGAATGAAAAACTGTTTTTT.

CDR3 nucleotide sequence: TGCAGCGTTCCGACTAGCGGAAGCACAGATACGCAGTATTTT. Its protein is CSVPTSGSTDTQYF. The V and J genes are TRBV29-1 and TRBJ2-3; 9 nucleotides align to TRBD2. Germline V lookup: CDR1 SQVTM, CDR2 ANQGSEA. V was clipped by 5 bases and J by 0 bases; unmatched bases: 3. The CDR3 covers 14 residues.